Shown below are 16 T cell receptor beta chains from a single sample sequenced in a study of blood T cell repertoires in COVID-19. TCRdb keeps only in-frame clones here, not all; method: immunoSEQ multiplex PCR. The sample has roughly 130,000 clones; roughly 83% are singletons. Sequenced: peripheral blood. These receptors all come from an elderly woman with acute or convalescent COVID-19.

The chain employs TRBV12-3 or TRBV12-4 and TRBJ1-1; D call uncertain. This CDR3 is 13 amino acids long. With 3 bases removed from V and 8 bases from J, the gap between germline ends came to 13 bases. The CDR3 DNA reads TGTGCCAGCAGTTTCCGGGATACACGGGAAGCTTTCTTT. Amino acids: CASSFRDTREAFF.

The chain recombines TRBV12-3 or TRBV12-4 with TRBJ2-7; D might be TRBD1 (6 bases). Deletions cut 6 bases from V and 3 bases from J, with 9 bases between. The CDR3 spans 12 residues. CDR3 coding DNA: TGTGCCAGCAGCAACAGGGTCTACGAGCAGTACTTC. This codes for CASSNRVYEQYF.

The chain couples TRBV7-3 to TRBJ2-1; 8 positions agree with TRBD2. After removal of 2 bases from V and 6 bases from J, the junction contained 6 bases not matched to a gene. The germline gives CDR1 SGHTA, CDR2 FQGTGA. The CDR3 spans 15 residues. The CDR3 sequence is CASSLGGLGTNEQFF. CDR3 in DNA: TGTGCCAGCAGCTTAGGGGGACTAGGGACCAATGAGCAGTTCTTC.

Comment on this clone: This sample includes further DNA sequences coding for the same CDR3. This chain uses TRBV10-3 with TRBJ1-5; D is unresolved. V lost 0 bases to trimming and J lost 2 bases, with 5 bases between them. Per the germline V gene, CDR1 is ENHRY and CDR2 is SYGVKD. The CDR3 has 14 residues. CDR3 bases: TGTGCCATCAGTGAGTCCGGGGGCAATCAGCCCCAGCATTTT. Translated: CAISESGGNQPQHF.

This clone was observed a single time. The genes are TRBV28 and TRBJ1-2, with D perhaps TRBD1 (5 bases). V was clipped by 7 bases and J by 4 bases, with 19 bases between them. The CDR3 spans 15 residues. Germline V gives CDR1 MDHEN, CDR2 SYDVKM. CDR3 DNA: TGTGCCAGCACCGGTGGGGAGGGGTCGGGCTATGGCTACACCTTC. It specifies CASTGGEGSGYGYTF.

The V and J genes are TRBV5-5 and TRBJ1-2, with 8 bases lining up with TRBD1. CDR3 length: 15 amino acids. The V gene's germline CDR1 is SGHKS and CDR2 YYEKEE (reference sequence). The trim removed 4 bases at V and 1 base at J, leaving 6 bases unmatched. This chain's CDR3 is CASSLQGGGNYGYTF. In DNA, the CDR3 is TGTGCCAGCAGCCTACAGGGGGGAGGTAACTATGGCTACACCTTC.

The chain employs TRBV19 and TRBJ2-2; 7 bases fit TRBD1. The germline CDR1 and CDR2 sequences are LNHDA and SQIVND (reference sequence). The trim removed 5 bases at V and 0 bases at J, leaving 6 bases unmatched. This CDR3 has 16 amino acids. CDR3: CASSDAGTANTGELFF. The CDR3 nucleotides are TGTGCCAGTAGTGATGCCGGGACAGCGAACACCGGGGAGCTGTTTTTT.

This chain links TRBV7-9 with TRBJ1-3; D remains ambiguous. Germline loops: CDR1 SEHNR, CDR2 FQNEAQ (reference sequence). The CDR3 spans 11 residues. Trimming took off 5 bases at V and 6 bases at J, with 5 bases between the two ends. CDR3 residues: CASSTANTIYF. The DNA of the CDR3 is TGTGCCAGCAGCACAGCAAACACCATATATTTT.

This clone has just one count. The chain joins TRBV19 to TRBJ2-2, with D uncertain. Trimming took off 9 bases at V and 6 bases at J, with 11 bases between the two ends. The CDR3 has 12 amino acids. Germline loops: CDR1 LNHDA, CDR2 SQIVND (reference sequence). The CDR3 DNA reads TGTGCCAGCATAACAGCTGCCGGGGAGCTGTTTTTT. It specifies CASITAAGELFF.

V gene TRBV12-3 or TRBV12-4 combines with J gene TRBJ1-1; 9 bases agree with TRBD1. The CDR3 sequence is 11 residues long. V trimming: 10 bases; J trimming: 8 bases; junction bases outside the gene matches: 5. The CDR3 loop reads CANRQGVEAFF. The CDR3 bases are TGTGCCAACCGACAGGGGGTAGAAGCTTTCTTT.

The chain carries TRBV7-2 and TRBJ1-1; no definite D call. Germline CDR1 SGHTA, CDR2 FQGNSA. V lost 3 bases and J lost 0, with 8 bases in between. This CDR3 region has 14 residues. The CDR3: CASSFNGLNTEAFF. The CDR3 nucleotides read TGTGCCAGCAGCTTTAACGGGTTGAACACTGAAGCTTTCTTT.

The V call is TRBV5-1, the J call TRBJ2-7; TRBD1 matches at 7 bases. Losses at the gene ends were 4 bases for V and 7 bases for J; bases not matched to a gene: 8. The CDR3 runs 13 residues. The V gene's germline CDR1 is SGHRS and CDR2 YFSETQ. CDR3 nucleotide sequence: TGCGCCAGCAGCATAGACAGGGCAGGGGAGCAGTACTTC. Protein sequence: CASSIDRAGEQYF.

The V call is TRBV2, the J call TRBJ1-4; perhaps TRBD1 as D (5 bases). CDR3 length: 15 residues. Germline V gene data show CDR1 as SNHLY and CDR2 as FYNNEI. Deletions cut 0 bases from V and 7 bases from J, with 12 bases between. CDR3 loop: CASSEAPREGEKLFF. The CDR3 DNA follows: TGTGCCAGCAGTGAAGCGCCCAGGGAAGGTGAAAAACTGTTTTTT.

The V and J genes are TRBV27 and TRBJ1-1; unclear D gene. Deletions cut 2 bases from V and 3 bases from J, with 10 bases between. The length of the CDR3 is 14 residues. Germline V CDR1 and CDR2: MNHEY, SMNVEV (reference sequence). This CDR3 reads CASSLEGRHTEAFF. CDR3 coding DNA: TGTGCCAGCAGTTTAGAGGGCCGGCACACTGAAGCTTTCTTT.

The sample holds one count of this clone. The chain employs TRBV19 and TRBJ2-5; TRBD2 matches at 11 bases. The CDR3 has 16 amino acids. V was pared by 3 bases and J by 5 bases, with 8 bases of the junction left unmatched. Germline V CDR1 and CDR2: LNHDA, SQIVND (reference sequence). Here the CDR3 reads CASSILSGGAGETQYF. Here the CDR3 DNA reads TGTGCCAGTAGTATCCTTAGCGGGGGGGCCGGTGAGACCCAGTACTTC. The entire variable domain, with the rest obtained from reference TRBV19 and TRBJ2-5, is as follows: DGGITQSPKYLFRKEGQNVTLSCEQNLNHDAMYWYRQDPGQGLRLIYYSQIVNDFQKGDIAEGYSVSREKKESFPLTVTSAQKNPTAFYLCASSILSGGAGETQYFGPGTRLLVL.

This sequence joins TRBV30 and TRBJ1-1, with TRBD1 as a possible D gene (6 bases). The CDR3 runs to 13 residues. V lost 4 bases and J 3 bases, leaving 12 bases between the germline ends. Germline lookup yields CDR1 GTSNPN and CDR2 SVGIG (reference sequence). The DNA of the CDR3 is TGTGCCTGGACCGGGGAGGGGGACACTGAAGCTTTCTTT. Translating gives CAWTGEGDTEAFF. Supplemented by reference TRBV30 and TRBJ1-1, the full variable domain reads SQTIHQWPATLVQPVGSPLSLECTVEGTSNPNLYWYRQAAGRGLQLLFYSVGIGQISSEVPQNLSASRPQDRQFILSSKKLLLSDSGFYLCAWTGEGDTEAFFGQGTRLTVV.